This T cell receptor (beta chain) is drawn from a study of blood T cell repertoires in COVID-19. For the study at large: Whether acute or convalescent, the COVID-19 samples came from the United States, Italy and Spain. T cells, B-cell-depleted T cells, or PBMCs provided the cDNA or gDNA that served as material.

CDR1 is SNHLY and CDR2 is FYNNEI in the germline V gene. The CDR3 is made up of 15 amino acids. Trimming cost V 6 bases and J 1 base; bases outside gene matches: 5. Study processing details: Amplified reference gene primers provided the basis for estimating nucleated cell counts. Using immunoSEQ multiplex PCR, the repertoire was profiled, and TCRdb retains in-frame clones only, with some absent. That table furnishes V, J and clone size, whereas the DNA furnished D and trimming. The sample consists of over 85,000 clones, about 78% of them appearing once. The chain carries TRBV2 and TRBJ2-2, with 7 positions matching TRBD2. The sample taken for sequencing was peripheral blood. The sequence was obtained from a man aged 60 to 75 with active or convalescent COVID-19. The CDR3 here is CASSASGVNTGELFF. CDR3 sequence (DNA): TGTGCCAGCAGCGCCAGCGGGGTGAACACCGGGGAGCTGTTTTTT.